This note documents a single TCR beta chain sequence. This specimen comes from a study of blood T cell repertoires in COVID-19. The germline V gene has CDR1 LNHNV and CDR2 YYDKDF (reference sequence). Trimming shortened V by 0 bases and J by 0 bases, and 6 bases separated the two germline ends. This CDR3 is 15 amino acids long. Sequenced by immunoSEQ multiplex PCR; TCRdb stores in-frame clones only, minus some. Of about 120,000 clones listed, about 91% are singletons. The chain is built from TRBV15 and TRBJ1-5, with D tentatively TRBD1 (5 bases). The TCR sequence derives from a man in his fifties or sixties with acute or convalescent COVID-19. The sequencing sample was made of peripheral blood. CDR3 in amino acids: CATSRDRASNQPQHF. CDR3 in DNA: TGTGCCACCAGCAGAGACAGGGCTAGCAATCAGCCCCAGCATTTT.